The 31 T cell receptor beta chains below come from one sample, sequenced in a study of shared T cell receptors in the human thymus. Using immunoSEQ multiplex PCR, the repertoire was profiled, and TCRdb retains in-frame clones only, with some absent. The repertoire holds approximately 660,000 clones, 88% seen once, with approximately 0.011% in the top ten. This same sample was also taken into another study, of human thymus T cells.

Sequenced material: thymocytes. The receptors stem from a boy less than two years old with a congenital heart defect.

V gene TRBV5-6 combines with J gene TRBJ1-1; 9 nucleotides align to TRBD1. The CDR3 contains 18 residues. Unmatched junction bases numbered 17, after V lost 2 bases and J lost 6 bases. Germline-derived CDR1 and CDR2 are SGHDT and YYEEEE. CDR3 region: CASSFGGSRDRAIAEAFF. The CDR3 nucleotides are TGTGCCAGCAGCTTTGGGGGGAGTAGGGACAGGGCGATCGCTGAAGCTTTCTTT.

CDR3 nucleotides: TGTGCCTGGAGTGTCCTAGCGCCGAACGCCTACAATGAGCAGTTCTTC. This sequence encodes CAWSVLAPNAYNEQFF. The chain uses TRBV30 and TRBJ2-1; possible D gene TRBD2, 6 bases. CDR1 GTSNPN and CDR2 SVGIG come from the germline V gene (reference sequence). This CDR3 has 16 amino acids. Trimming took off 0 bases at V and 2 bases at J, with 14 bases between the two ends.

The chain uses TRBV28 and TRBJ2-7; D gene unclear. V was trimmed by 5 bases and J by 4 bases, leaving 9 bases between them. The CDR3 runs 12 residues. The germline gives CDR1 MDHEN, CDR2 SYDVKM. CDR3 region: CASSPDKYEQYF. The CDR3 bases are TGTGCCAGCAGTCCCGACAAATACGAGCAGTACTTC.

The CDR3 DNA reads TGTGCCAGCAGCTTAGGAAGGACAAGCACCTCTGGAAACACCATATATTTT. Translating it yields CASSLGRTSTSGNTIYF. The V gene is TRBV7-9, the J gene TRBJ1-3; a weak D match, TRBD1 (5 bases). This CDR3 has 17 amino acids. Germline V gives CDR1 SEHNR, CDR2 FQNEAQ (reference sequence). The germline V and J ends were trimmed by 1 base and 0 bases, with 13 bases remaining between them.

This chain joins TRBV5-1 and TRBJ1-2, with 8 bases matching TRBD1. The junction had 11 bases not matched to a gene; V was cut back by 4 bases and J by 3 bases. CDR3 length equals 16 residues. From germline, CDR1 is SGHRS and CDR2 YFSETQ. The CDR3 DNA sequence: TGCGCCAGCAGCCCGCATCCGACAGGGGAGGACTATGGCTACACCTTC. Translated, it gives CASSPHPTGEDYGYTF.

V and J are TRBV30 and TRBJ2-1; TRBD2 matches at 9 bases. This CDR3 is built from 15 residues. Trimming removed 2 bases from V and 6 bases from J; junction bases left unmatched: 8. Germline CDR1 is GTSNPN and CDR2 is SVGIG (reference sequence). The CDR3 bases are TGTGCCTGGAGTCGATTCGCGGGAGGGTCCAATGAGCAGTTCTTC. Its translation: CAWSRFAGGSNEQFF.

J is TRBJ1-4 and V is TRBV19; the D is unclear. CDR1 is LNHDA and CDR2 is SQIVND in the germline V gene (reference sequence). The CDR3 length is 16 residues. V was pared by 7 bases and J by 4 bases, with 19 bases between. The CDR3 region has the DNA TGTGCCAGTAAAACAAAACCAGAAGCTAGTAATGAAAAACTGTTTTTT. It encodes CASKTKPEASNEKLFF. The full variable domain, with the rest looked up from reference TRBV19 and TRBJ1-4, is DGGITQSPKYLFRKEGQNVTLSCEQNLNHDAMYWYRQDPGQGLRLIYYSQIVNDFQKGDIAEGYSVSREKKESFPLTVTSAQKNPTAFYLCASKTKPEASNEKLFFGSGTQLSVL.

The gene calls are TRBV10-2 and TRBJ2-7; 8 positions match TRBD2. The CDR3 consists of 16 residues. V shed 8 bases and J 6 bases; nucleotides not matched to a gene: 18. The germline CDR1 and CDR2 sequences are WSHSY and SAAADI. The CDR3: CASRPGLAGIKGEQYF. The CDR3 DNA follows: TGCGCCAGCCGCCCGGGGCTAGCGGGTATCAAGGGCGAGCAGTACTTC.

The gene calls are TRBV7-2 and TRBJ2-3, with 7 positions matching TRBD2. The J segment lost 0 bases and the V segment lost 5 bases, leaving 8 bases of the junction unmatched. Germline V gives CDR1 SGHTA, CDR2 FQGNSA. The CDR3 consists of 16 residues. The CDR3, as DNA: TGTGCCAGCAGCGACCTATCGGGAGGCAGCACAGATACGCAGTATTTT. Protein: CASSDLSGGSTDTQYF. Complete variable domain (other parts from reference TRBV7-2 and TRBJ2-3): GAGVSQSPSNKVTEKGKDVELRCDPISGHTALYWYRQSLGQGLEFLIYFQGNSAPDKSGLPSDRFSAERTGGSVSTLTIQRTQQEDSAVYLCASSDLSGGSTDTQYFGPGTRLTVL.

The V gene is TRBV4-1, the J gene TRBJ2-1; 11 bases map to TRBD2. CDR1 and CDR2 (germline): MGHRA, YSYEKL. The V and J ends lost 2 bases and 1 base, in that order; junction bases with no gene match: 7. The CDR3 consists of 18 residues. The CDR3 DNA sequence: TGCGCCAGCAGCCAAACCCGACTAGCGGGAAGTTCCTACAATGAGCAGTTCTTC. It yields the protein CASSQTRLAGSSYNEQFF.

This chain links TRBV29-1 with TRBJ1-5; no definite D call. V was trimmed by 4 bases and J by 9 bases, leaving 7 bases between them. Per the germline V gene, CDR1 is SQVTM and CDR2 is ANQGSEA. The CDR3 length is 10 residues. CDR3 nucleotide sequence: TGCAGCGTTGGAGGAGGGCCCCAGCATTTT. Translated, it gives CSVGGGPQHF.

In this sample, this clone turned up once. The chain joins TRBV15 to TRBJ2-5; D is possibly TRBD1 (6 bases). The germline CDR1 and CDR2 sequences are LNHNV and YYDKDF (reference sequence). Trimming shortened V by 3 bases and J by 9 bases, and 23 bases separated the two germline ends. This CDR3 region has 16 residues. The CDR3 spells CATSSRDNVSKGAQYF. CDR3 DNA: TGTGCCACCAGCAGTCGGGACAACGTTTCTAAAGGGGCCCAGTACTTC.

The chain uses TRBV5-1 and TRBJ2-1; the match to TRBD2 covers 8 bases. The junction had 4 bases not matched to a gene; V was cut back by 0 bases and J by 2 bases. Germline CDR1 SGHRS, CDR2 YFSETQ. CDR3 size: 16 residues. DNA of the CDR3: TGCGCCAGCAGCTTGGCCCTACTAGCGGCCTACAATGAGCAGTTCTTC. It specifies CASSLALLAAYNEQFF. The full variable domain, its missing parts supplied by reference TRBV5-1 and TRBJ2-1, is KAGVTQTPRYLIKTRGQQVTLSCSPISGHRSVSWYQQTPGQGLQFLFEYFSETQRNKGNFPGRFSGRQFSNSRSEMNVSTLELGDSALYLCASSLALLAAYNEQFFGPGTRLTVL.

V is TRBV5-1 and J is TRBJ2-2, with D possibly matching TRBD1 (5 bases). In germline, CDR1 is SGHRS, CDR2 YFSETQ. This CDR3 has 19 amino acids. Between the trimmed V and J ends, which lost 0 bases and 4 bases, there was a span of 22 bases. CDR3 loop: CASSLGSGRAPAGTGELFF. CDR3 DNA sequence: TGCGCCAGCAGCTTGGGGTCTGGCAGGGCCCCCGCTGGCACCGGGGAGCTGTTTTTT.

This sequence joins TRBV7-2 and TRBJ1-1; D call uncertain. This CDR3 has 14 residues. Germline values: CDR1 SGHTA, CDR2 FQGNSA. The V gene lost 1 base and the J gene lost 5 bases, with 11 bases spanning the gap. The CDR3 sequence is CASSLVRPRTEAFF. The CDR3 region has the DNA TGTGCCAGCAGCTTAGTCCGCCCGAGGACTGAAGCTTTCTTT.

For the CDR3, the DNA is TGTGCCAGCAGCCAAGCTAGTGTAGATACGCAGTATTTT. It codes for CASSQASVDTQYF. This chain joins TRBV14 and TRBJ2-3; D is unclear. The CDR3 length is 13 residues. Trimming cost V 1 base and J 5 bases, with 7 bases left between them. Germline V CDR1 and CDR2: SGHDN, FVKESK.

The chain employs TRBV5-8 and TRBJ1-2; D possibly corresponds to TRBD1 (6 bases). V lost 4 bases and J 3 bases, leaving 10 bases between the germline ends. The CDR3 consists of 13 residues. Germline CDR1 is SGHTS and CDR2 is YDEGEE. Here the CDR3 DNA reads TGTGCCAGCAGCCCGACAGGAGACTATGGCTACACCTTC. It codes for CASSPTGDYGYTF.

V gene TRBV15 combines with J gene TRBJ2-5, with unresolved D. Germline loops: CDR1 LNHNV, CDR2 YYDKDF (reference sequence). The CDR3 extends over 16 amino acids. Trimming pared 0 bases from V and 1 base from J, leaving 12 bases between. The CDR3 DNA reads TGTGCCACCAGCAGAGACACCCGGGTACTCCAAGAGACCCAGTACTTC. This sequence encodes CATSRDTRVLQETQYF.

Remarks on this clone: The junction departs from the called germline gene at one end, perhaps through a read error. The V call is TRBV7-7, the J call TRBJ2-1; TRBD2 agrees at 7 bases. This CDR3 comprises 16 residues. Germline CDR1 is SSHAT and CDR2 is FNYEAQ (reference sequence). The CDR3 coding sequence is TGTGCTAGCAGCTTAGCGTTAGGGACTACCTACAATGAGCAGTTCTTC. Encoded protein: CASSLALGTTYNEQFF.

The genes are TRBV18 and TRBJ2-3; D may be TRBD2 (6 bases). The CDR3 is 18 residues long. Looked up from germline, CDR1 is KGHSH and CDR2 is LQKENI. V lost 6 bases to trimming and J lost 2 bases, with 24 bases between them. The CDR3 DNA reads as TGTGCCAGCTCTGTGGGTCGGGAGCCCCAACCCCTCACAGATACGCAGTATTTT. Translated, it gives CASSVGREPQPLTDTQYF.

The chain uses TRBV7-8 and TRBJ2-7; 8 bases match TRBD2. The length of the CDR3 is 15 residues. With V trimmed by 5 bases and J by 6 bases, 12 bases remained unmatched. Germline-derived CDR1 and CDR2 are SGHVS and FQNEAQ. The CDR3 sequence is CASSPRGGKVGEQYF. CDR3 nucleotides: TGTGCCAGCAGCCCCCGGGGGGGAAAGGTCGGCGAGCAGTACTTC.

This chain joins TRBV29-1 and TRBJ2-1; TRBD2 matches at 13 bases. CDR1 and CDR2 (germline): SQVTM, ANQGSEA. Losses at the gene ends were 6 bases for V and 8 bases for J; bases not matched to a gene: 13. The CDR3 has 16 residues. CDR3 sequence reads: CSVKEELAGGPHEQFF. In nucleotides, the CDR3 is TGCAGCGTCAAAGAAGAACTAGCGGGAGGGCCCCATGAGCAGTTCTTC.

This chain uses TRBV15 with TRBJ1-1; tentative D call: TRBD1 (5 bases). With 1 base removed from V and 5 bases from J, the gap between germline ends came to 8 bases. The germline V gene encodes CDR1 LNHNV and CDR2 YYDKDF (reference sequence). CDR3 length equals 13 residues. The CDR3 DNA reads TGTGCCACCAGCAGAGGCGGGGGAACTGAAGCTTTCTTT. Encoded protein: CATSRGGGTEAFF.

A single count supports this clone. CDR3 amino acids: CASSQGQGSTDTQYF. The DNA of the CDR3 is TGTGCCAGCAGCCAGGGACAGGGGAGTACAGATACGCAGTATTTT. This chain joins TRBV14 and TRBJ2-3; 10 nucleotides line up with TRBD1. The CDR3 has 15 residues. V trimming: 3 bases; J trimming: 3 bases; junction bases outside the gene matches: 3. Per germline, CDR1 SGHDN and CDR2 FVKESK.

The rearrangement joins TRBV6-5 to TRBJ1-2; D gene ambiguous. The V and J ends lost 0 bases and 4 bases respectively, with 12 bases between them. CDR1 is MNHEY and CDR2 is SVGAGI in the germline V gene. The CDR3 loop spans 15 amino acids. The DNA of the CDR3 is TGTGCCAGCAGTTACTCCAGCGGATCGCCCTATGGCTACACCTTC. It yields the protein CASSYSSGSPYGYTF.

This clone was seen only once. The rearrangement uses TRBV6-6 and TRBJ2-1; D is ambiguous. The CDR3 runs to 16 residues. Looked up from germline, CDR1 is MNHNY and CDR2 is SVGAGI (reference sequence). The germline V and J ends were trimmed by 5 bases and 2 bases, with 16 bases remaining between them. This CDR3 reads CASSPLSVEPYNEQFF. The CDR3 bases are TGTGCCAGCAGTCCCCTTTCCGTCGAGCCCTACAATGAGCAGTTCTTC.

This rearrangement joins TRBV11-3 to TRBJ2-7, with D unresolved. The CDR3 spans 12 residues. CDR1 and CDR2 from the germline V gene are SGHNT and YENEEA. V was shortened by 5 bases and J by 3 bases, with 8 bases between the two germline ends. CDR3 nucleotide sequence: TGTGCCAGCAGCCACGAGAGCTACGAGCAGTACTTC. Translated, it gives CASSHESYEQYF.

CDR3 nucleotides: TGCGCCAGCAGCCATACTATCGGACGGCGGGGGGTCAGTCTTGGCTACACCTTC. This gives the protein CASSHTIGRRGVSLGYTF. V is TRBV4-1 and J is TRBJ1-2, with D perhaps TRBD1 (5 bases). The V end was cut by 3 bases, the J end by 7 bases, with 27 bases between. Germline V lookup: CDR1 MGHRA, CDR2 YSYEKL. There are 18 residues in the CDR3.

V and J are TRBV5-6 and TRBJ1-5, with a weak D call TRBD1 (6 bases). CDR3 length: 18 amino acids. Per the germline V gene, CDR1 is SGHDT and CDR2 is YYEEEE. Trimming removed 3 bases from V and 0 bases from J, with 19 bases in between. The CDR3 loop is CASSSKQGRENSNQPQHF. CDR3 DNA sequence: TGTGCCAGCAGCTCAAAACAGGGTAGGGAGAATAGCAATCAGCCCCAGCATTTT.

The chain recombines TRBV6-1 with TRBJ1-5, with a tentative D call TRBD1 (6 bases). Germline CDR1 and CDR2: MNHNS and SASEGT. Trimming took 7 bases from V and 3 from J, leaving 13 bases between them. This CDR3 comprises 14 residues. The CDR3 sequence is CASIKAGANQPQHF. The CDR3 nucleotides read TGTGCCAGCATAAAAGCAGGGGCCAATCAGCCCCAGCATTTT.

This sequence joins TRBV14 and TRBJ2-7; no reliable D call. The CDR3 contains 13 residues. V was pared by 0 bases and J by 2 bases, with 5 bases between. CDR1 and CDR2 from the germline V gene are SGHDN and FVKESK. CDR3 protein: CASSQDGTYEQYF. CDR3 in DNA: TGTGCCAGCAGCCAAGACGGTACCTACGAGCAGTACTTC.